This T cell receptor beta chain is drawn from a study of early stage breast cancer tumors. Across the study: Samples were sequenced at roughly 10-fold average coverage. Notes on the study in general: Most shared enriched TCRB sequences were commonly generated ones. Compared with adjacent normal breast, tumors showed about 2.5-fold denser, more clonal T cells.

In regard to this clone: Its antigen is undetermined.

Sequenced by immunoSEQ multiplex PCR; TCRdb stores in-frame clones only, minus some. The table lists some 41,000 clones, approximately 72% of them singletons. Germline CDR1 SGDLS, CDR2 YYNGEE. Trimming stripped 5 bases from V and 5 bases from J, with 13 bases between. The CDR3 contains 13 residues. Source material: blood. This clonotype originated in a person in their fifties or sixties with breast cancer. The chain links TRBV9 to TRBJ2-5, with D possibly being TRBD2 (6 bases). The CDR3 bases are TGTGCCAGCAGTAGTCCCGGAGGGGAGACCCAGTACTTC. Translated: CASSSPGGETQYF.